This T cell receptor (beta chain) is drawn from a study of blood T cells in healthy people across ages. Overall study results and limits: As age increased, TCR beta diversity per million T cells fell in a roughly linear fashion.

The CDR3 has 14 residues. Per germline, CDR1 SGHAT and CDR2 FQDESV (reference sequence). Trimming stripped 5 bases from V and 5 bases from J, with 15 bases between. Primed by a sample-barcoded 5' primer and a J-beta primer mix, a second PCR proceeded for roughly 7 to 11 cycles. A template-switch adaptor containing 12 random nucleotides labeled each cDNA molecule. CDR3-containing paired-end reads numbered at least 3 million in each sample. TCRdb re-called the 5' RACE reads with MiXCR, one entry per CDR3 protein. The sample consists of 1.5 million to 2 million distinct CDR3 sequences, roughly 32% of them appearing once. About this clonotype itself: The target antigen is unknown.

The chain joins TRBV11-1 to TRBJ1-2, with D unresolved. The sequencing input was blood. The sequence derives from a woman aged 25 to 39 in good health. CDR3 sequence (DNA): TGTGCCAGCAGCCAGACATCCGCGGGATATGGCTACACCTTC. Protein sequence: CASSQTSAGYGYTF. The variable domain in full, with the rest retrieved from reference TRBV11-1 and TRBJ1-2, is EAEVAQSPRYKITEKSQAVAFWCDPISGHATLYWYRQILGQGPELLVQFQDESVVDDSQLPKDRFSAERLKGVDSTLKIQPAELGDSAMYLCASSQTSAGYGYTFGSGTRLTVV.